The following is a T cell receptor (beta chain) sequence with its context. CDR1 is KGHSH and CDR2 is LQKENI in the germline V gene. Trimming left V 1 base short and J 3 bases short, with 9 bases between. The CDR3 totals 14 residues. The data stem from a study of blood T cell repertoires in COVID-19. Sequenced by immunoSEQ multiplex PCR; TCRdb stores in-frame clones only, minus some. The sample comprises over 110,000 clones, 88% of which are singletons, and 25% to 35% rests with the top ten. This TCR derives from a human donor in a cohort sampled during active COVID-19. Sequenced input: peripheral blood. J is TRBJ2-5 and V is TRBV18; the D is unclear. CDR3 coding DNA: TGTGCCAGCTCACCACAGCAACAGAAAGAGACCCAGTACTTC. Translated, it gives CASSPQQQKETQYF.